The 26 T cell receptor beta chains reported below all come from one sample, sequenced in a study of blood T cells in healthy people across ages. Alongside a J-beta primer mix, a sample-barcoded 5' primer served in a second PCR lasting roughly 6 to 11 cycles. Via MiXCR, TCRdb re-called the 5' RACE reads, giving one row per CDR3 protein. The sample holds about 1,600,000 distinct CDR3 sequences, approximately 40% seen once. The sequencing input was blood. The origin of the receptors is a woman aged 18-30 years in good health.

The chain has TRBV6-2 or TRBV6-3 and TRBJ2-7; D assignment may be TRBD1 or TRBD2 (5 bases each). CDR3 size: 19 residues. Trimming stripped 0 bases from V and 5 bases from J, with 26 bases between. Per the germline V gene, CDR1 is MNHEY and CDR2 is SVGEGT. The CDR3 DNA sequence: TGTGCCAGCAGTTACTCCTCGGCTCCTACGGGACCTACCGGTGACGAGCAGTACTTC. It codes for CASSYSSAPTGPTGDEQYF.

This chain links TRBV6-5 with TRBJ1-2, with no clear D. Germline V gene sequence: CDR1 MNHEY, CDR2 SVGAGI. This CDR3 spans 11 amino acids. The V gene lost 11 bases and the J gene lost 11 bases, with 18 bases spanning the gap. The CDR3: CAASSGGGYTF. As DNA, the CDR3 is TGTGCCGCATCGAGTGGTGGTGGTTACACCTTC.

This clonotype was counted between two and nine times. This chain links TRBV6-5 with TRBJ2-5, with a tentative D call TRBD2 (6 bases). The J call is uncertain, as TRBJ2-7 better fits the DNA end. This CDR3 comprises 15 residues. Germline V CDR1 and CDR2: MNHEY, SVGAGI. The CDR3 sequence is CASSELWGRIREQYF. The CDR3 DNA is TGTGCCAGCAGCGAGCTATGGGGGAGGATTCGCGAGCAGTACTTC.

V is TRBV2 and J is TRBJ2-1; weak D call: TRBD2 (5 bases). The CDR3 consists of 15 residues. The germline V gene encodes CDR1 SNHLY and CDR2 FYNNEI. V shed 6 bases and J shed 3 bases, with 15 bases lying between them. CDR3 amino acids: CASRDSRSNYNEQFF. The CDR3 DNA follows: TGTGCCAGCAGGGACTCCCGATCGAACTACAATGAGCAGTTCTTC.

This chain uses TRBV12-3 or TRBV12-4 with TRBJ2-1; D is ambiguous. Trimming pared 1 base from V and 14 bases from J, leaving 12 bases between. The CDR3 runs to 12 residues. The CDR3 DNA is TGTGCCAGCAGTTTAGTAGGGCCGCCTAAGTTCTTC. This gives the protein CASSLVGPPKFF.

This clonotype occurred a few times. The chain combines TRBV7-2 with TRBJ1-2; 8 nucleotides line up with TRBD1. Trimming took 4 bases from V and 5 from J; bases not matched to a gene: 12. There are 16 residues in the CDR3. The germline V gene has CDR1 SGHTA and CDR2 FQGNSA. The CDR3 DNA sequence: TGTGCCAGCAGCTCAACCGGGACAGGTTTTGGGTATGGCTACACCTTC. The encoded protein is CASSSTGTGFGYGYTF.

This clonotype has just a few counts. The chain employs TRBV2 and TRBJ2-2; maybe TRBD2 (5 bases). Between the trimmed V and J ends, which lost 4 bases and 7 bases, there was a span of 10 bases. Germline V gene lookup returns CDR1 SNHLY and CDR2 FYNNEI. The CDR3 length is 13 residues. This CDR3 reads CASSVDRGGELFF. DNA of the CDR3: TGTGCCAGCAGTGTAGATCGGGGCGGGGAGCTGTTTTTT.

This chain's CDR3 is CSASPTGGYNEQFF. CDR3 sequence (DNA): TGCAGTGCTAGCCCGACAGGGGGCTACAATGAGCAGTTCTTC. The rearrangement joins TRBV20-1 to TRBJ2-1; 9 nucleotides match TRBD1. Germline V gives CDR1 DFQATT, CDR2 SNEGSKA (reference sequence). The junction had 3 bases not matched to a gene; V was cut back by 3 bases and J by 3 bases. The CDR3 covers 14 residues.

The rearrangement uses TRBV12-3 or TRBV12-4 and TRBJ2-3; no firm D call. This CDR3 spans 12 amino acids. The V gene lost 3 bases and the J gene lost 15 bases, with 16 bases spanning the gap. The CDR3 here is CASSFGRDVEYF. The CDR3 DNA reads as TGTGCCAGCAGTTTTGGGCGAGATGTGGAATATTTT.

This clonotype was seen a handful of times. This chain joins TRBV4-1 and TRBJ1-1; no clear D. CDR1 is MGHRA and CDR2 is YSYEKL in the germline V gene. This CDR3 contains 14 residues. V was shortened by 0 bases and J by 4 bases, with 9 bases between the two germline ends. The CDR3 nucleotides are TGCGCCAGCAGCCAAGATCTGGGGATCACTGAAGCTTTCTTT. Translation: CASSQDLGITEAFF.

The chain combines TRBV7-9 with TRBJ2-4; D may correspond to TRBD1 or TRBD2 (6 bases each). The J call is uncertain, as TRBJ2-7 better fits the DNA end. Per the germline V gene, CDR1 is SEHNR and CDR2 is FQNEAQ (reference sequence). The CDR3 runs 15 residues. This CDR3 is CASSSSGEAPYEQYF. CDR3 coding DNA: TGTGCCAGCAGCTCGTCAGGGGAGGCCCCCTACGAGCAGTACTTC.

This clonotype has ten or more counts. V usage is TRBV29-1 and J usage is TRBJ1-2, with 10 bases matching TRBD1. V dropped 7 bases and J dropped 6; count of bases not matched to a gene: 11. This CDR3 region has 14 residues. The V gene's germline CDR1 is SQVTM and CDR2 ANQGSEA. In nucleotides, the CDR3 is TGCAGCGCCCCGGGACAGGGGTTTGTGGATGGCTACACCTTC. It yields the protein CSAPGQGFVDGYTF. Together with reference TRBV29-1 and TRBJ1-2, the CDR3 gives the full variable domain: SAVISQKPSRDICQRGTSLTIQCQVDSQVTMMFWYRQQPGQSLTLIATANQGSEATYESGFVIDKFPISRPNLTFSTLTVSNMSPEDSSIYLCSAPGQGFVDGYTFGSGTRLTVV.

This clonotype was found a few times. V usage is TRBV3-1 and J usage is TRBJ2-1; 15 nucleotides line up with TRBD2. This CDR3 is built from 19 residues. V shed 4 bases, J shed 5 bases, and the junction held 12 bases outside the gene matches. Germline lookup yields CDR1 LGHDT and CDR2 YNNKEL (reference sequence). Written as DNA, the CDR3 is TGTGCCAGCAGCCTTGCCCGAGGACTAGCGGGAGGGCCACACAATGAGCAGTTCTTC. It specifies CASSLARGLAGGPHNEQFF.

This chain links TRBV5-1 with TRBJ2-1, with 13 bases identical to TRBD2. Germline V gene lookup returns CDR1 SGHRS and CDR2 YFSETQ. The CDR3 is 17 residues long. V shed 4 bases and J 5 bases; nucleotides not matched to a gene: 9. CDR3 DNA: TGCGCCAGCAGCGGAACCCGGACTAGCGGGGGCCACAATGAGCAGTTCTTC. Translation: CASSGTRTSGGHNEQFF.

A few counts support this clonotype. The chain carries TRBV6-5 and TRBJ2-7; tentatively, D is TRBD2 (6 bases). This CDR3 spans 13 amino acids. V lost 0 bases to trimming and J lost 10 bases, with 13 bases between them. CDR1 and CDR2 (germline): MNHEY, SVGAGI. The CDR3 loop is CASSYSGGRDQYF. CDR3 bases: TGTGCCAGCAGTTACTCGGGGGGTCGTGACCAGTACTTC.

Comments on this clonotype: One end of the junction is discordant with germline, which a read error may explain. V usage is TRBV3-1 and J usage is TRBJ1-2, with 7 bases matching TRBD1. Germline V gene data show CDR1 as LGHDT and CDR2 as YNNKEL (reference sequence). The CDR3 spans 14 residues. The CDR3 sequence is CASSQATGVDGYIF. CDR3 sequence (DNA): TGTGCCAGCAGCCAAGCCACAGGGGTCGATGGCTACATCTTC.

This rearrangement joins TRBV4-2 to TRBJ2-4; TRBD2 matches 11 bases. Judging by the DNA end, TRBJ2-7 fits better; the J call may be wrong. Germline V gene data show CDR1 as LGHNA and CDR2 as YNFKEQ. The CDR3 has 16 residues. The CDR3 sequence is CASSQDGTSGRGEQYF. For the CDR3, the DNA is TGTGCCAGCAGCCAAGATGGCACTAGCGGGAGAGGCGAGCAGTACTTC.

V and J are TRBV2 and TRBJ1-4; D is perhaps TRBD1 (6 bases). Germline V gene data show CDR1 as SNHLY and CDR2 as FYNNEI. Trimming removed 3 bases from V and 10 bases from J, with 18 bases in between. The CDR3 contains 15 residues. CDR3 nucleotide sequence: TGTGCCAGCAGTGACACCGGGACATCCGTCGGAAAACTGTTTTTT. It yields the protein CASSDTGTSVGKLFF.

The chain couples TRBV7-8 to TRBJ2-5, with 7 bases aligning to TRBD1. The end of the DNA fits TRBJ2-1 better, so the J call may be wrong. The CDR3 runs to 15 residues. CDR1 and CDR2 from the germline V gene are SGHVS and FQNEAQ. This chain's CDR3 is CASSLAGTDQETQFF. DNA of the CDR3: TGTGCCAGCAGCTTAGCCGGGACAGATCAAGAGACCCAGTTCTTC.

CDR3 residues: CASSQDPGTGLHEQYF. CDR3 in DNA: TGTGCCAGCAGCCAAGATCCCGGGACAGGGCTCCACGAGCAGTACTTC. The chain links TRBV4-2 to TRBJ2-5; 9 bases agree with TRBD1. The J call may be mistaken, given a closer DNA end match to TRBJ2-7. The CDR3 has 16 residues. CDR1 is LGHNA, CDR2 YNFKEQ, per germline.

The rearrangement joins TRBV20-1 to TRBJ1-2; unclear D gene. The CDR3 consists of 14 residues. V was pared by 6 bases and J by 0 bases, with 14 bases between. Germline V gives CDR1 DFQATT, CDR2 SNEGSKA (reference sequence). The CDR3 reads CSADKERANYGYTF. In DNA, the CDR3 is TGCAGTGCAGATAAGGAGAGAGCTAACTATGGCTACACCTTC.

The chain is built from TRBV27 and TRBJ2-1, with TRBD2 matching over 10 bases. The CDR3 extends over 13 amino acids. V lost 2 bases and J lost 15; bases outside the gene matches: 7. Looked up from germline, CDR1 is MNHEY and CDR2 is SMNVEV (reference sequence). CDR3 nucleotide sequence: TGTGCCAGCAGTTTAAGCGGGGGGGCCTTTCGGTTCTTC. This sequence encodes CASSLSGGAFRFF.

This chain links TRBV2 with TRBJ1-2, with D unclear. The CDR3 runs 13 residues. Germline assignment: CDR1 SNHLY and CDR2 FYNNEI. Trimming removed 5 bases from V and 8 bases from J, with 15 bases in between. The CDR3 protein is CASSLHGEGGYTF. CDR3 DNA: TGTGCCAGCAGTCTTCACGGGGAAGGCGGCTACACCTTC.

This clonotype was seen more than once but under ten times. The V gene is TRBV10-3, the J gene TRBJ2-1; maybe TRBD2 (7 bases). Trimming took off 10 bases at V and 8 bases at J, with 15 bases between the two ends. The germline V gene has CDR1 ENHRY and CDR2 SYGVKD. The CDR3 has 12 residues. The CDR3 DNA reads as TGTGCCACCCGAGGAGGGGGGGATGAGCAGTTCTTC. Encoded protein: CATRGGGDEQFF.

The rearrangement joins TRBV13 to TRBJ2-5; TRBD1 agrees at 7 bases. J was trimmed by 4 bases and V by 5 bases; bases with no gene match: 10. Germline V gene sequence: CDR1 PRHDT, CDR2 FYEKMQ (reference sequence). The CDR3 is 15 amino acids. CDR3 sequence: CASSPLTGIGETQYF. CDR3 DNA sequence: TGTGCCAGCAGCCCCCTGACAGGGATCGGAGAGACCCAGTACTTC.

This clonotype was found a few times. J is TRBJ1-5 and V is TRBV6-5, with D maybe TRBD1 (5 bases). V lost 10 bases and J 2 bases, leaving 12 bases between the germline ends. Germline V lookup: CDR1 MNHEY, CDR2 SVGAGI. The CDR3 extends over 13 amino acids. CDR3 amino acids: CATRGSGNQPQHF. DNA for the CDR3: TGTGCCACCCGGGGGAGCGGCAATCAGCCCCAGCATTTT.